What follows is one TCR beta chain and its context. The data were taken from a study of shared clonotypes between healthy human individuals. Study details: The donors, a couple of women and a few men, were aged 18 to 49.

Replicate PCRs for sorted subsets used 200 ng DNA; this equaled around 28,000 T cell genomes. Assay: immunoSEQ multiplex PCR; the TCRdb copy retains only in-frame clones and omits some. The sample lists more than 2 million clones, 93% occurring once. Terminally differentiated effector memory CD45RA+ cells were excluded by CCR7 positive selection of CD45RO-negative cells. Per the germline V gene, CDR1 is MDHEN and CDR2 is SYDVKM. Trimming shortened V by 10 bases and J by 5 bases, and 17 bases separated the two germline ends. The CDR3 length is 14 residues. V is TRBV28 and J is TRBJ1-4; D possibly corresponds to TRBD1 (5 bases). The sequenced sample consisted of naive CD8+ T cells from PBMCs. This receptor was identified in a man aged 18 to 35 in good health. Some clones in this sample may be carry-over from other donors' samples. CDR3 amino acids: CATPKGPGNEKLFF. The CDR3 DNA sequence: TGTGCCACCCCCAAGGGTCCAGGGAATGAAAAACTGTTTTTT.